The 20 T cell receptor beta chains given below trace back to one sample, sequenced in a study of T cell responses to AZD1222 COVID-19 vaccine. The assay was immunoSEQ multiplex PCR, and TCRdb's table has in-frame clones only and misses some. The table lists about 120,000 clones, about 91% of them singletons. The source material was peripheral blood, sampled 28 days after the second AZD1222 dose. The receptors originated from an adult who received the AZD1222 COVID-19 vaccine.

This clone was counted once. The chain uses TRBV19 and TRBJ1-3, with D perhaps TRBD1 (6 bases). V gave up 1 base and J gave up 2 bases, with 18 bases separating them. The CDR3 totals 18 residues. Germline loops: CDR1 LNHDA, CDR2 SQIVND (reference sequence). Here the CDR3 DNA reads TGTGCCAGTAGTATAGGACATCCGGGGGCTTTCACTGGAAACACCATATATTTT. Encoded protein: CASSIGHPGAFTGNTIYF.

V is TRBV5-6 and J is TRBJ2-1; 9 bases are shared with TRBD2. From germline, CDR1 is SGHDT and CDR2 YYEEEE. Trimming cost V 3 bases and J 9 bases; bases outside gene matches: 22. The CDR3 is 19 residues long. CDR3 nucleotides: TGTGCCAGCAGCTCTCTGGGACAGAGGAATAGCGGGAGAGGGGGTGAGCAGTTCTTC. Translating gives CASSSLGQRNSGRGGEQFF.

The genes are TRBV11-2 and TRBJ1-3, with 7 bases that match TRBD1. CDR3 length equals 17 residues. The J segment lost 2 bases and the V segment lost 3 bases, leaving 10 bases of the junction unmatched. CDR1 and CDR2 from the germline V gene are SGHAT and FQNNGV. The CDR3 loop is CASSFSSSQGAGNTIYF. The CDR3, as DNA: TGTGCCAGCAGCTTTAGCTCCAGTCAGGGGGCTGGAAACACCATATATTTT.

V and J are TRBV7-9 and TRBJ1-1; D is undetermined. This CDR3 contains 14 residues. Trimming stripped 5 bases from V and 3 bases from J, with 13 bases between. Per the germline V gene, CDR1 is SEHNR and CDR2 is FQNEAQ (reference sequence). CDR3 residues: CASSRMEQYTEAFF. The CDR3 DNA reads as TGTGCCAGCAGCCGGATGGAACAGTACACTGAAGCTTTCTTT.

The chain carries TRBV7-2 and TRBJ1-2; 7 bases match TRBD1. The V gene's germline CDR1 is SGHTA and CDR2 FQGNSA. CDR3 length: 13 amino acids. Trimming cost V 7 bases and J 4 bases; bases outside gene matches: 6. Written as DNA, the CDR3 is TGTGCCAGCACCCCGGACAGGTTCTATGGCTACACCTTC. This encodes CASTPDRFYGYTF.

The chain combines TRBV6-1 with TRBJ1-5; D remains ambiguous. The CDR3 consists of 12 residues. Germline V gene lookup returns CDR1 MNHNS and CDR2 SASEGT. The ends were cut back, 1 base at V and 6 bases at J, with 4 bases in the middle. As DNA, the CDR3 is TGTGCCAGCAGTGAAGGGGGTCAGCCCCAGCATTTT. Its protein product is CASSEGGQPQHF.

Notes on this clone: Relative to the germline gene, one junction end is altered; a read error may explain this. The rearrangement uses TRBV28 and TRBJ2-7; possibly TRBD1 for D (6 bases). The CDR3 runs to 12 residues. The germline gives CDR1 MDHEN, CDR2 SYDVKM. In nucleotides, the CDR3 is TGTGCCAGCAGTTCCTACAGGGAGACACCCAGATTC. Translating it yields CASSSYRETPRF.

The chain joins TRBV6-2 or TRBV6-3 to TRBJ2-3; 7 nucleotides align to TRBD2. The CDR3 has 14 amino acids. The germline CDR1 and CDR2 sequences are MNHEY and SVGEGT. Germline trimming cut 5 bases from V and 4 bases from J; bases unmatched to any gene: 6. This CDR3 is CASSPGLGSDTQYF. CDR3 nucleotides: TGTGCCAGCAGTCCCGGACTAGGCTCAGATACGCAGTATTTT.

This chain uses TRBV10-1 with TRBJ1-1; D not resolved. The CDR3 length is 13 residues. CDR1 is WNHNN and CDR2 is SYGVQD in the germline V gene (reference sequence). V lost 4 bases and J lost 3, with 9 bases in between. The CDR3 sequence: CASSAAGYTEAFF. CDR3 DNA: TGCGCCAGCAGTGCGGCTGGTTACACTGAAGCTTTCTTT.

V and J are TRBV3-1 (or the pseudogene TRBV3-2) and TRBJ2-1, with 9 nucleotides matching TRBD2. The CDR3 loop spans 15 amino acids. Germline-derived CDR1 and CDR2 are LGHDT and YNNKEL (reference sequence). Unmatched junction bases numbered 0, after V lost 0 bases and J lost 3 bases. The chain's CDR3 is CASSQDSGSYNEQFF. CDR3 nucleotides: TGTGCCAGCAGCCAAGATAGCGGGAGCTACAATGAGCAGTTCTTC.

This rearrangement joins TRBV5-1 to TRBJ1-2, with a tentative D call TRBD1 (6 bases). V was clipped by 0 bases and J by 5 bases, with 11 bases between them. CDR1 is SGHRS and CDR2 is YFSETQ in the germline V gene. The CDR3 totals 14 residues. The CDR3 here is CASSLGQEAYGYTF. The CDR3 bases are TGCGCCAGCAGCTTGGGACAGGAGGCGTATGGCTACACCTTC.

The chain is built from TRBV6-1 and TRBJ2-1; no reliable D call. There are 16 residues in the CDR3. V was clipped by 3 bases and J by 4 bases, with 16 bases between them. Germline V gene data show CDR1 as MNHNS and CDR2 as SASEGT. Here the CDR3 DNA reads TGTGCCAGCAGTGATGCCCTCGGGTTGGTTTACAATGAGCAGTTCTTC. Protein product: CASSDALGLVYNEQFF.

V is TRBV6-7 and J is TRBJ2-7, with 15 nucleotides matching TRBD2. TRBV6-7 counts as an open reading frame of uncertain function. CDR3 length: 16 amino acids. The V gene end was trimmed by 10 bases and the J gene end by 0 bases; junction bases not matched to a gene: 7. This chain's CDR3 is CATPGLAGGNSYEQYF. In DNA form, the CDR3 reads TGTGCCACCCCGGGACTAGCGGGAGGAAACTCCTACGAGCAGTACTTC.

The chain joins TRBV3-1 (or the pseudogene TRBV3-2) to TRBJ1-2, with TRBD1 matching 7 bases. The V and J ends lost 6 bases and 8 bases, in that order; junction bases with no gene match: 9. The V gene's germline CDR1 is LGHDT and CDR2 YNNKEL (reference sequence). This CDR3 has 13 residues. CDR3 amino acids: CASSHRGLGGYTF. CDR3 nucleotide sequence: TGTGCCAGCAGTCACAGGGGCTTAGGAGGCTACACCTTC.

This chain links TRBV28 with TRBJ1-3; the D is unclear. Germline CDR1 MDHEN, CDR2 SYDVKM. The CDR3 length is 14 residues. The V and J ends lost 7 bases and 3 bases respectively, with 13 bases between them. The CDR3, as DNA: TGTGCCAGCAACGGCTCTCCTCGTGGAAACACCATATATTTT. Its translation: CASNGSPRGNTIYF.

The V and J genes are TRBV5-1 and TRBJ1-1; 11 bases match TRBD1. In germline, CDR1 is SGHRS, CDR2 YFSETQ. V lost 1 base and J lost 7; bases outside the gene matches: 3. The CDR3 contains 14 residues. CDR3 sequence reads: CASSLLGTGGEAFF. Here the CDR3 DNA reads TGCGCCAGCAGCTTGTTAGGGACAGGGGGTGAAGCTTTCTTT.

V usage is TRBV6-5 and J usage is TRBJ1-1; TRBD1 is a possible D gene (5 bases). The CDR3 covers 15 residues. The germline V gene has CDR1 MNHEY and CDR2 SVGAGI. V lost 2 bases, J lost 5 bases, and 15 bases lay in between. In nucleotides, the CDR3 is TGTGCCAGCAGTTACGGGTCGGGGGTGGATACTGAAGCTTTCTTT. Residues: CASSYGSGVDTEAFF.

This chain connects TRBV7-9 to TRBJ2-2; D is ambiguous. This CDR3 comprises 16 residues. V lost 2 bases and J lost 0, with 10 bases in between. Germline V gives CDR1 SEHNR, CDR2 FQNEAQ (reference sequence). The CDR3 coding sequence is TGTGCCAGCAGCTTAAAGGAACAGACGAACACCGGGGAGCTGTTTTTT. Its protein is CASSLKEQTNTGELFF. Full variable domain (rest looked up from reference TRBV7-9 and TRBJ2-2): DTGVSQNPRHKITKRGQNVTFRCDPISEHNRLYWYRQTLGQGPEFLTYFQNEAQLEKSRLLSDRFSAERPKGSFSTLEIQRTEQGDSAMYLCASSLKEQTNTGELFFGEGSRLTVL.

V and J are TRBV29-1 and TRBJ2-2; the D call may be TRBD1 or TRBD2 (6 bases each). V was trimmed by 8 bases and J by 0 bases, leaving 28 bases between them. Germline assignment: CDR1 SQVTM and CDR2 ANQGSEA. The CDR3 totals 19 residues. In nucleotides, the CDR3 is TGCAGCCCACATTGCCCCGCCGTCTCGGAGGGGGCGAACACCGGGGAGCTGTTTTTT. Encoded protein: CSPHCPAVSEGANTGELFF.

The chain uses TRBV5-1 and TRBJ2-7, with D possibly matching TRBD1 (5 bases). Deletions cut 3 bases from V and 2 bases from J, with 18 bases between. The V gene's germline CDR1 is SGHRS and CDR2 YFSETQ. The CDR3 extends over 16 amino acids. As DNA, the CDR3 is TGCGCCAGCAGCTATCAGACGGACACCCAAACCTACGAGCAGTACTTC. Translation: CASSYQTDTQTYEQYF. Full variable domain (outside the CDR3, taken from reference TRBV5-1 and TRBJ2-7): KAGVTQTPRYLIKTRGQQVTLSCSPISGHRSVSWYQQTPGQGLQFLFEYFSETQRNKGNFPGRFSGRQFSNSRSEMNVSTLELGDSALYLCASSYQTDTQTYEQYFGPGTRLTVT.